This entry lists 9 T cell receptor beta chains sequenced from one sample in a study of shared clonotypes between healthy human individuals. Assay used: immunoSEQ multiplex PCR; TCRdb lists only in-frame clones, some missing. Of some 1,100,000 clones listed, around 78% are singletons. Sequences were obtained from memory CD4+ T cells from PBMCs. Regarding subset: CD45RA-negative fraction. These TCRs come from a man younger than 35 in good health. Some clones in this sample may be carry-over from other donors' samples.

DNA of the CDR3: TGTGCCAGCAGTGAAGGGGGATGGTATGGCTACACCTTC. Translation gives CASSEGGWYGYTF. The chain employs TRBV6-1 and TRBJ1-2; D not certain. Germline V gene data show CDR1 as MNHNS and CDR2 as SASEGT. The CDR3 consists of 13 residues. Trimming took 1 base from V and 5 from J, leaving 8 bases between them.

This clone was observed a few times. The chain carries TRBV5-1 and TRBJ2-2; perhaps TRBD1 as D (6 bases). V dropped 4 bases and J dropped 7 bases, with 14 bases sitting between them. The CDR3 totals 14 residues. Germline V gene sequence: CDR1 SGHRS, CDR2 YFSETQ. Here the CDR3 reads CASSNPQGIGELFF. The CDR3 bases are TGCGCCAGCAGCAACCCACAGGGAATCGGGGAGCTGTTTTTT.

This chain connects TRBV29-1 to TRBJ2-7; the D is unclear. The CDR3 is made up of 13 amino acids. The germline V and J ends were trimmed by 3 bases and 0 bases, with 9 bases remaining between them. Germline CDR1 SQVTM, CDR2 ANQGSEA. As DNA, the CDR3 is TGCAGCGTTGAGCTGGCGTCCTCCTACGAGCAGTACTTC. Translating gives CSVELASSYEQYF.

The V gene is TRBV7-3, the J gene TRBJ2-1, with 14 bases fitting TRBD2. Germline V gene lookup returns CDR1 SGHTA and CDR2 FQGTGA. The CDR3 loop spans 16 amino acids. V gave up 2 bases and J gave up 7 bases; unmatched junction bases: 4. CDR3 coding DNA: TGTGCCAGCAGCTTAGTTGGGACTAGCGGGAGTAATGAGCAGTTCTTC. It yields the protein CASSLVGTSGSNEQFF.

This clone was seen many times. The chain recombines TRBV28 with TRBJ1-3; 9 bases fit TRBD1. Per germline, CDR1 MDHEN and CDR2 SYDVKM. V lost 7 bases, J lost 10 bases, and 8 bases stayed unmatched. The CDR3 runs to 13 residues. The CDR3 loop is CASILTGGGTIYF. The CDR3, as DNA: TGTGCCAGCATTCTTACAGGGGGCGGGACCATATATTTT.

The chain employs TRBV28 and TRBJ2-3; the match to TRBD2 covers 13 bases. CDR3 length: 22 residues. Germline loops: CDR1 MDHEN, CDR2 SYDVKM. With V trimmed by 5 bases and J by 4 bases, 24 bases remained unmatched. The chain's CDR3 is CASSNWAGGLAGEGKSADTQYF. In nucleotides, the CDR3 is TGTGCCAGCAGTAACTGGGCCGGCGGACTAGCGGGAGAGGGAAAGAGCGCAGATACGCAGTATTTT.

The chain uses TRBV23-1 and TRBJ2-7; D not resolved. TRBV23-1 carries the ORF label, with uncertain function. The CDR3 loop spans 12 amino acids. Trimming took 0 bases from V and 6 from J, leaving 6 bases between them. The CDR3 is CASSQSNCEQYF. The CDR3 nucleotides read TGCGCCAGCAGTCAATCGAACTGCGAGCAGTACTTC.

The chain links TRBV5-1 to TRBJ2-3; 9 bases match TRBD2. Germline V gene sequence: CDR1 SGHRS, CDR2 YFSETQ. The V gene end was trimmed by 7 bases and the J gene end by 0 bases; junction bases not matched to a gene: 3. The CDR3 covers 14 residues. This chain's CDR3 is CASAREGSTDTQYF. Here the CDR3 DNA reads TGCGCCAGCGCGCGGGAGGGCAGCACAGATACGCAGTATTTT.

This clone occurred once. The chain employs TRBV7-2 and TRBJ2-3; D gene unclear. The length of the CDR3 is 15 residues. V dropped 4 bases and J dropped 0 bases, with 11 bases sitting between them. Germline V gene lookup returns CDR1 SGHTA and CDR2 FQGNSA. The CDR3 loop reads CASSSDWQSTDTQYF. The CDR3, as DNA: TGTGCCAGCAGCTCCGATTGGCAAAGCACAGATACGCAGTATTTT.